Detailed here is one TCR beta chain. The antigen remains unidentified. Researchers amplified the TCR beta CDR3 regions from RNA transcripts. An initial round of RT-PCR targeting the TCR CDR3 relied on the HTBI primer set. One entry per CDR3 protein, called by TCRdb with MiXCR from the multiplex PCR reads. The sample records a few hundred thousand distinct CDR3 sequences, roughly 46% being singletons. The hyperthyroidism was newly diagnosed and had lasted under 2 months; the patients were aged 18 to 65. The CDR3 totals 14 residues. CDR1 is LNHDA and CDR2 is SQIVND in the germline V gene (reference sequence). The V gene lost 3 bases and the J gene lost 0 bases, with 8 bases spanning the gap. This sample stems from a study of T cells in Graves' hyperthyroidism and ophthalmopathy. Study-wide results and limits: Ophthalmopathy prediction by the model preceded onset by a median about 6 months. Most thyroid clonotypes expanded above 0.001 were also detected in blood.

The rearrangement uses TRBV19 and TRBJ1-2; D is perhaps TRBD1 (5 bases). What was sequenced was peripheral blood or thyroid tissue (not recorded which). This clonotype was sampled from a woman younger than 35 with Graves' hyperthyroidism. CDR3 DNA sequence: TGTGCCAGTAGTATCAAAGGGGCTAACTATGGCTACACCTTC. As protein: CASSIKGANYGYTF.